Sequencing of this TCR beta chain was carried out in a study of blood T cells in healthy people across ages. Study conclusions and caveats: The study found more naive CD4+ cells and higher diversity in long-lived than aged donors. Diversity was estimated from one million T cells, and these estimates were considered underestimates. It was found that TCR beta diversity correlated strongly with the percentage of naive T cells.

Through a sample-barcoded 5' primer and a J-beta primer mix, a second PCR was run for roughly 7 to 11 cycles. Using its own MiXCR run on the 5' RACE reads, TCRdb lists one record per CDR3 protein. The repertoire holds 800,000 to 950,000 distinct CDR3 sequences, with around 36% as singletons. The draw of peripheral blood yielded ten milliliters from each donor. This clonotype was counted ten times or more. Its antigen is not known. Trimming took 3 bases from V and 2 from J, leaving 7 bases between them. Per germline, CDR1 KGHSH and CDR2 LQKENI. This CDR3 is 13 amino acids long. This chain uses TRBV18 with TRBJ2-5, with D unclear. The receptor was isolated from a man between 18 and 35 years old in good health. The sequenced sample consisted of blood. The CDR3 region has the DNA TGTGCCAGCTCACCGTCGACGCAAGAGACCCAGTACTTC. It is translated as CASSPSTQETQYF. The complete variable domain, with remaining parts taken from reference TRBV18 and TRBJ2-5, reads NAGVMQNPRHLVRRRGQEARLRCSPMKGHSHVYWYRQLPEEGLKFMVYLQKENIIDESGMPKERFSAEFPKEGPSILRIQQVVRGDSAAYFCASSPSTQETQYFGPGTRLLVL.